Below are 17 T cell receptor beta chains sequenced from a single sample in a study of T cell repertoires in cytomegalovirus infection. MiXCR was run by TCRdb on the reads, yielding one entry per CDR3 protein. The sample lists some 900,000 distinct CDR3 sequences; approximately 32% were seen once. The antigens of these receptors remain unknown. The sequenced sample was cultured CD8+ T cells from PBMCs, obtained from culture after CMV antigen stimulation. These receptors originate from a human donor in good health (CMV status not recorded). Some clones in this sample may be carry-over from other donors' samples.

The rearrangement joins TRBV7-6 to TRBJ2-7; TRBD1 might be the D (5 bases). The CDR3 covers 13 residues. Germline assignment: CDR1 SGHVS and CDR2 FNYEAQ. The ends were cut back, 3 bases at V and 5 bases at J, with 11 bases in the middle. The CDR3 loop reads CASSLSVTDEQYV. DNA for the CDR3: TGTGCCAGCAGCTTGTCAGTGACAGACGAGCAGTACGTC.

The rearrangement joins TRBV4-1 to TRBJ2-7, with 8 bases fitting TRBD1. Germline assignment: CDR1 MGHRA and CDR2 YSYEKL. The V and J ends lost 4 bases and 5 bases, in that order; junction bases with no gene match: 10. The CDR3 runs 15 residues. The CDR3 nucleotides are TGCGCCAGCAGCCGCCCACCCAGGGGGCCCGACGAGCAGTACGTC. Its protein product is CASSRPPRGPDEQYV.

In this sample, this clonotype turned up a few times. The V and J genes are TRBV7-6 and TRBJ2-2, with D possibly matching TRBD2 (5 bases). Trimming cost V 1 base and J 5 bases, with 14 bases left between them. The CDR3 sequence is 16 residues long. Looked up from germline, CDR1 is SGHVS and CDR2 is FNYEAQ. DNA for the CDR3: TGTGCCAGCAGCTTAGGGGAGATCCGGTCGACCGGGGAGCTGTTTTTT. Its protein is CASSLGEIRSTGELFF.

This clonotype has ten or more counts. The rearrangement links TRBV6-5 to TRBJ1-2, with 8 bases lining up with TRBD1. Germline CDR1 MNHEY, CDR2 SVGAGI. This CDR3 is built from 16 residues. The V gene end was trimmed by 2 bases and the J gene end by 4 bases; junction bases not matched to a gene: 9. CDR3 sequence (DNA): TGTGCCAGCAGTTACCTGGGACAGGCCCACTCCTATGGCTACACCTTC. It encodes CASSYLGQAHSYGYTF.

V and J are TRBV7-9 and TRBJ1-2; possibly TRBD1 for D (6 bases). The germline V gene has CDR1 SEHNR and CDR2 FQNEAQ (reference sequence). V lost 5 bases to trimming and J lost 7 bases, with 17 bases between them. The CDR3 totals 14 residues. CDR3 coding DNA: TGTGCCAGCAGCATTACAGGGTACGGCGGTGGCTACACCTTC. The encoded protein is CASSITGYGGGYTF.

This clonotype has only a few counts. The gene calls are TRBV5-1 and TRBJ2-3, with D possibly matching TRBD1 (6 bases). Per germline, CDR1 SGHRS and CDR2 YFSETQ. The CDR3 totals 16 residues. V was shortened by 0 bases and J by 4 bases, with 15 bases between the two germline ends. CDR3 DNA: TGCGCCAGCAGCTTGGAGGCAGGGGACGGATCAGATACGCAGTATTTT. Protein: CASSLEAGDGSDTQYF.

To note about this clonotype: The junction does not match germline at one end; this may be a read error. The chain employs TRBV4-1 and TRBJ1-2; perhaps TRBD1 as D (6 bases). Germline assignment: CDR1 MGHRA and CDR2 YSYEKL. The CDR3 totals 15 residues. The CDR3 bases are TGCGTCAGCAGCCAAGGGGGTGTGGGTGACTATGGCTACACCTTC. Amino acids: CVSSQGGVGDYGYTF.

This sequence joins TRBV27 and TRBJ2-7; 7 bases are a match to TRBD2. V gave up 3 bases and J gave up 4 bases; unmatched junction bases: 9. Germline V gene sequence: CDR1 MNHEY, CDR2 SMNVEV (reference sequence). CDR3 length: 15 residues. The CDR3 region is CASSFSTAGRYEQYF. CDR3 coding DNA: TGTGCCAGCAGTTTCTCGACAGCGGGGAGATACGAGCAGTACTTC.

The chain combines TRBV5-6 with TRBJ2-3, with 8 bases fitting TRBD2. The V gene end was trimmed by 1 base and the J gene end by 2 bases; junction bases not matched to a gene: 6. The CDR3 is made up of 16 amino acids. Germline CDR1 reads SGHDT; CDR2 reads YYEEEE. CDR3 sequence: CASSLLRGDYTDTQYF. The CDR3, as DNA: TGTGCCAGCAGCTTGTTGCGGGGGGACTACACAGATACGCAGTATTTT. The complete variable domain, with remaining parts taken from reference TRBV5-6 and TRBJ2-3, reads DAGVTQSPTHLIKTRGQQVTLRCSPKSGHDTVSWYQQALGQGPQFIFQYYEEEERQRGNFPDRFSGHQFPNYSSELNVNALLLGDSALYLCASSLLRGDYTDTQYFGPGTRLTVL.

The rearrangement uses TRBV6-6 and TRBJ1-5; tentative D call: TRBD1 (5 bases). V lost 8 bases and J lost 3, with 11 bases in between. From germline, CDR1 is MNHNY and CDR2 SVGAGI (reference sequence). The CDR3 sequence is 13 residues long. The CDR3 sequence is CASLDRNNQPQHF. For the CDR3, the DNA is TGTGCCAGCTTAGACAGAAACAATCAGCCCCAGCATTTT.

This clonotype was counted many times. The chain couples TRBV9 to TRBJ2-3; D is undetermined. The germline V gene encodes CDR1 SGDLS and CDR2 YYNGEE. This CDR3 has 11 amino acids. Trimming took off 3 bases at V and 5 bases at J, with 4 bases between the two ends. The CDR3 coding sequence is TGTGCCAGCAGCGATCTAGATACGCAGTATTTT. Amino acid sequence: CASSDLDTQYF.

This clonotype was detected a few times. The chain uses TRBV11-2 and TRBJ2-1, with TRBD2 identical over 7 bases. This CDR3 comprises 16 residues. Germline V gene data show CDR1 as SGHAT and CDR2 as FQNNGV. V trimming: 0 bases; J trimming: 8 bases; junction bases outside the gene matches: 10. The CDR3 reads CASSLELALLDDEQFF. CDR3 bases: TGTGCCAGCAGCTTAGAACTAGCGCTTCTTGATGATGAGCAGTTCTTC.

The rearrangement links TRBV7-8 to TRBJ2-2; D remains ambiguous. Germline assignment: CDR1 SGHVS and CDR2 FQNEAQ. V gave up 5 bases and J gave up 6 bases, with 13 bases separating them. The CDR3 has 14 residues. Written as DNA, the CDR3 is TGTGCCAGCAGCGGCGTTACAGCGTCCGGGGAGCTGTTTTTT. This gives the protein CASSGVTASGELFF.

Only a few counts were recorded for this clonotype. The chain combines TRBV10-3 with TRBJ2-2, with D perhaps TRBD2 (6 bases). The V gene's germline CDR1 is ENHRY and CDR2 SYGVKD. The CDR3 spans 18 residues. V dropped 2 bases and J dropped 0 bases, with 16 bases sitting between them. The CDR3 spells CAISENLPGVTNTGELFF. The CDR3 bases are TGTGCCATCAGTGAGAACCTGCCGGGAGTCACGAACACCGGGGAGCTGTTTTTT.

Comments on this clonotype: Relative to the germline gene, one junction end is altered; a read error may explain this. The CDR3 spells CVSSLRTSGGDEQFF. CDR3 sequence (DNA): TGTGTCAGCAGCTTACGGACTAGCGGGGGGGATGAGCAGTTCTTC. J is TRBJ2-1 and V is TRBV7-8, with TRBD2 matching over 15 bases. This CDR3 is 15 amino acids long. Germline-derived CDR1 and CDR2 are SGHVS and FQNEAQ.

The rearrangement joins TRBV29-1 to TRBJ2-1, with a weak D call TRBD2 (5 bases). Trimming stripped 4 bases from V and 8 bases from J, with 18 bases between. The CDR3 totals 14 residues. Looked up from germline, CDR1 is SQVTM and CDR2 is ANQGSEA. The CDR3: CSVGRASPPDEQFF. CDR3 DNA: TGCAGCGTTGGGCGGGCTAGCCCCCCGGATGAGCAGTTCTTC.

This chain connects TRBV7-6 to TRBJ2-2, with a tentative D call TRBD2 (5 bases). With 0 bases removed from V and 0 bases from J, the gap between germline ends came to 17 bases. This CDR3 contains 19 residues. The germline V gene encodes CDR1 SGHVS and CDR2 FNYEAQ. The CDR3 nucleotides read TGTGCCAGCAGCTTAGCGCTAAGCGGTGATATCGCGAACACCGGGGAGCTGTTTTTT. This gives the protein CASSLALSGDIANTGELFF.